This TCR beta chain was identified in a study of blood T cell repertoires in COVID-19. Study-wide context: COVID-19 samples, acute and convalescent, were from the United States, Italy and Spain. T cells, B-cell-depleted T cells, or PBMCs supplied cDNA or gDNA.

The CDR3 has 14 residues. Trimming stripped 0 bases from V and 0 bases from J, with 4 bases between. Germline-derived CDR1 and CDR2 are SGDLS and YYNGEE. In the study's own analysis: By means of reference gene primer amplification, nucleated cell counts were estimated. Sequenced by immunoSEQ multiplex PCR; TCRdb stores in-frame clones only, minus some. The DNA was the basis for D and trimming; V, J and clone size are from that table. The table lists about 400,000 clones, around 90% of them singletons. Sequencing was performed on peripheral blood. The clonotype comes from a man aged 35-49 years with acute or convalescent COVID-19. V and J are TRBV9 and TRBJ1-3, with D hard to call. CDR3 sequence reads: CASSVGRSGNTIYF. The CDR3 DNA reads TGTGCCAGCAGCGTAGGTCGCTCTGGAAACACCATATATTTT.